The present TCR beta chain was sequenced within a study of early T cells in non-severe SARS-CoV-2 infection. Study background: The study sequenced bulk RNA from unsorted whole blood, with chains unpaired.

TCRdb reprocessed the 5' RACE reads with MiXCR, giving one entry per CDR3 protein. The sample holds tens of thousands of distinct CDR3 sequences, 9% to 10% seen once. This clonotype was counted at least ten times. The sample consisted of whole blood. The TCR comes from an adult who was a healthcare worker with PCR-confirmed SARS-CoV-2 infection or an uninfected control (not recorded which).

In DNA, the CDR3 is TGCAGCGTTGATAGAGCAGCCACAGATACGCAGTATTTT. Encoded protein: CSVDRAATDTQYF. This rearrangement joins TRBV29-1 to TRBJ2-3; no clear D gene. Germline V CDR1 and CDR2: SQVTM, ANQGSEA. There are 13 residues in the CDR3. The ends were cut back, 3 bases at V and 2 bases at J, with 9 bases in the middle.